These 8 T cell receptor beta chains were all obtained from the same sample, sequenced in a study of T cell responses to AZD1222 COVID-19 vaccine. Measured with immunoSEQ multiplex PCR; TCRdb has only the in-frame clones, and not every one. The profile shows about 110,000 clones, roughly 87% of them singletons. Here the sequenced sample was peripheral blood, taken 28 days after the second AZD1222 dose. The origin of the receptors is an adult who received the AZD1222 COVID-19 vaccine.

The J gene is TRBJ1-1, the V gene TRBV3-1 (or the pseudogene TRBV3-2), with D perhaps matching TRBD1 (6 bases). This CDR3 has 14 residues. Trimming removed 2 bases from V and 0 bases from J, with 7 bases in between. Germline lookup yields CDR1 LGHDT and CDR2 YNNKEL (reference sequence). CDR3 DNA sequence: TGTGCCAGCAGCCAACGGACAGTGAACACTGAAGCTTTCTTT. It specifies CASSQRTVNTEAFF.

The rearrangement joins TRBV19 to TRBJ2-3; D unresolved. The CDR3 contains 14 residues. The germline V gene has CDR1 LNHDA and CDR2 SQIVND (reference sequence). Deletions cut 6 bases from V and 6 bases from J, with 16 bases between. The CDR3 nucleotides read TGTGCCAGTAGCCACGGACGGCGCAGGGATACGCAGTATTTT. Amino acids: CASSHGRRRDTQYF.

The chain joins TRBV6-5 to TRBJ1-5; D unclear. In germline, CDR1 is MNHEY, CDR2 SVGAGI. Trimming took off 8 bases at V and 2 bases at J, with 7 bases between the two ends. The CDR3 consists of 12 residues. CDR3 in DNA: TGTGCCAGCTGCACGGGCAATCAGCCCCAGCATTTT. It translates to CASCTGNQPQHF.

The chain combines TRBV4-1 with TRBJ1-6; 7 bases agree with TRBD1. Germline V gives CDR1 MGHRA, CDR2 YSYEKL. This CDR3 is 14 amino acids long. V gave up 1 base and J gave up 7 bases; unmatched junction bases: 1. The CDR3 DNA reads as TGCGCCAGCAGCCAAGGGACAGGAAATTCACCCCTCCACTTT. As protein: CASSQGTGNSPLHF.

J is TRBJ2-1 and V is TRBV6-2 or TRBV6-3; 11 bases agree with TRBD1. Unmatched junction bases numbered 3, after V lost 5 bases and J lost 6 bases. The V gene's germline CDR1 is MNHEY and CDR2 SVGEGT. The CDR3 contains 14 residues. CDR3 sequence: CASSRTGGVNEQFF. The CDR3 DNA sequence: TGTGCCAGCAGTCGGACAGGGGGCGTCAATGAGCAGTTCTTC.

The chain combines TRBV14 with TRBJ1-1; no definite D call. V was pared by 5 bases and J by 0 bases, with 7 bases between. The germline V gene encodes CDR1 SGHDN and CDR2 FVKESK. This CDR3 spans 13 amino acids. CDR3 amino acids: CASSEFMNTEAFF. The CDR3 bases are TGTGCCAGCAGCGAATTCATGAACACTGAAGCTTTCTTT.

The rearrangement uses TRBV5-1 and TRBJ2-7, with TRBD1 identical over 7 bases. The CDR3 is 14 residues long. V lost 6 bases, J lost 0 bases, and 6 bases stayed unmatched. CDR1 is SGHRS, CDR2 YFSETQ, per germline. The CDR3 DNA sequence: TGCGCCAGCAACCGGGGACAGAACTCCTACGAGCAGTACTTC. Translation gives CASNRGQNSYEQYF.

The rearrangement joins TRBV27 to TRBJ1-1; D is unclear. The germline CDR1 and CDR2 sequences are MNHEY and SMNVEV (reference sequence). V lost 3 bases and J lost 6, with 5 bases in between. This CDR3 is 11 amino acids long. Here the CDR3 reads CASSLGSEAFF. CDR3 DNA sequence: TGTGCCAGCAGTTTGGGTTCTGAAGCTTTCTTT.